The entry below gives a single T cell receptor (beta chain) sequence along with its context. Its antigen is as yet unknown. One end of the junction does not line up with germline, which may come from a read error. The data were taken from a study of identifying expanded T cells in peripheral blood. General study results and limits: Differentially abundant clones: around 1.2 between replicates, approximately 15 at approximately 14 days, approximately 18 at four. Across healthy donors, higher total template counts meant significantly greater roughly two-week count variance.

During the collection period, no donor immune events like infections were recorded. Profiling relied on immunoSEQ multiplex PCR, and the TCRdb table lists in-frame clones only, not all of them. Of over 70,000 clones listed, approximately 90% are singletons. CDR3 length: 11 residues. The germline V gene has CDR1 KGHSH and CDR2 LQKENI. The source is a person aged 18 to 75 in good health. The chain combines TRBV18 with TRBJ1-4, with TRBD1 matching over 7 bases. Material for sequencing was blood. The CDR3 DNA reads TGTGCCAGCTCATCGACAGGGCAACAATCTTTT. Translation: CASSSTGQQSF.